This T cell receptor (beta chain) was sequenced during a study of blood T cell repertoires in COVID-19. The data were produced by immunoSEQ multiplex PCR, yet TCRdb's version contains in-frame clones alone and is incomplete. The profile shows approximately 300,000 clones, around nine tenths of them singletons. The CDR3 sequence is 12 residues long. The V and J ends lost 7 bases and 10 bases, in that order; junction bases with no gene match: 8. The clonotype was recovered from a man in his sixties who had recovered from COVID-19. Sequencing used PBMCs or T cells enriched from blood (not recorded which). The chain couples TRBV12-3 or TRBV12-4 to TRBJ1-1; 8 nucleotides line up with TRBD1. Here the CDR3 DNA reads TGTGCCAGCACAAGGGACAGGCATGGAGCTTTCTTT. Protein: CASTRDRHGAFF.